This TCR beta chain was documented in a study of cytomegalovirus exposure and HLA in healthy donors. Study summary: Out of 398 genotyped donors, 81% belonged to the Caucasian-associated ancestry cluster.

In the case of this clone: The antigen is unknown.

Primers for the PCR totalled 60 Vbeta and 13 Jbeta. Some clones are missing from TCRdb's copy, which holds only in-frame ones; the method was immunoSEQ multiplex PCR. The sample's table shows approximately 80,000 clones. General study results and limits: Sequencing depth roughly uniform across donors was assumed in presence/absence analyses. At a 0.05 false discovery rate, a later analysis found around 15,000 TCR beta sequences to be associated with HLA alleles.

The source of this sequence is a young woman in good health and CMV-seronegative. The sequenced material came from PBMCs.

The CDR3 sequence: CASSSGARAVSGYTF. CDR3 DNA: TGCGCCAGCAGCTCAGGGGCCAGGGCTGTTTCTGGCTACACCTTC. The chain combines TRBV5-1 with TRBJ1-2, with a tentative D call TRBD1 (6 bases). In germline, CDR1 is SGHRS, CDR2 YFSETQ. The CDR3 runs 15 residues. V lost 3 bases, J lost 7 bases, and 19 bases lay in between. Using reference TRBV5-1 and TRBJ1-2 for the parts outside the CDR3, the full variable domain is KAGVTQTPRYLIKTRGQQVTLSCSPISGHRSVSWYQQTPGQGLQFLFEYFSETQRNKGNFPGRFSGRQFSNSRSEMNVSTLELGDSALYLCASSSGARAVSGYTFGSGTRLTVV.